The source of this TCR beta chain is a study of graft-versus-host responses after intestinal transplantation. The study's findings and limits: In recipient marrow, GvH clones were found, and some appeared first in ileum or blood.

This CDR3 comprises 15 residues. Per the germline V gene, CDR1 is LNHDA and CDR2 is SQIVND (reference sequence). V dropped 2 bases and J dropped 4 bases, with 11 bases sitting between them. TCRdb keeps only in-frame clones here, not all; method: immunoSEQ multiplex PCR. The table shows fewer than 50,000 clones, with approximately 84% occurring only once. Only one count was recorded for this clone. The antigen is not known. The sequenced sample was unstimulated CD4+ T cells sorted from spleen or lymph node cells, obtained before transplant. The gene calls are TRBV19 and TRBJ1-4; D gene unclear. The TCR comes from a human donor who was the organ donor for an intestinal transplant. CDR3 DNA sequence: TGTGCCAGTAGTATAAGCCCGGGAAATAATGAAAAACTGTTTTTT. This translates into CASSISPGNNEKLFF.